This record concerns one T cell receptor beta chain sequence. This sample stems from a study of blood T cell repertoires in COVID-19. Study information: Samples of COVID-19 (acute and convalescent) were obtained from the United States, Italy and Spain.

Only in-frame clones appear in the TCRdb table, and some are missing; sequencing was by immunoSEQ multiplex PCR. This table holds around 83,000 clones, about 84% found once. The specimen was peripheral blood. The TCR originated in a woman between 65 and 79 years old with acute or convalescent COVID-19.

In DNA, the CDR3 is TGTGCCACCTCTGACACAGCCTATGGCTACACCTTC. Residues: CATSDTAYGYTF. The gene calls are TRBV24-1 and TRBJ1-2; no clear D gene. Per germline, CDR1 KGHDR and CDR2 SFDVKD. Trimming cost V 9 bases and J 4 bases, with 11 bases left between them. This CDR3 has 12 residues.